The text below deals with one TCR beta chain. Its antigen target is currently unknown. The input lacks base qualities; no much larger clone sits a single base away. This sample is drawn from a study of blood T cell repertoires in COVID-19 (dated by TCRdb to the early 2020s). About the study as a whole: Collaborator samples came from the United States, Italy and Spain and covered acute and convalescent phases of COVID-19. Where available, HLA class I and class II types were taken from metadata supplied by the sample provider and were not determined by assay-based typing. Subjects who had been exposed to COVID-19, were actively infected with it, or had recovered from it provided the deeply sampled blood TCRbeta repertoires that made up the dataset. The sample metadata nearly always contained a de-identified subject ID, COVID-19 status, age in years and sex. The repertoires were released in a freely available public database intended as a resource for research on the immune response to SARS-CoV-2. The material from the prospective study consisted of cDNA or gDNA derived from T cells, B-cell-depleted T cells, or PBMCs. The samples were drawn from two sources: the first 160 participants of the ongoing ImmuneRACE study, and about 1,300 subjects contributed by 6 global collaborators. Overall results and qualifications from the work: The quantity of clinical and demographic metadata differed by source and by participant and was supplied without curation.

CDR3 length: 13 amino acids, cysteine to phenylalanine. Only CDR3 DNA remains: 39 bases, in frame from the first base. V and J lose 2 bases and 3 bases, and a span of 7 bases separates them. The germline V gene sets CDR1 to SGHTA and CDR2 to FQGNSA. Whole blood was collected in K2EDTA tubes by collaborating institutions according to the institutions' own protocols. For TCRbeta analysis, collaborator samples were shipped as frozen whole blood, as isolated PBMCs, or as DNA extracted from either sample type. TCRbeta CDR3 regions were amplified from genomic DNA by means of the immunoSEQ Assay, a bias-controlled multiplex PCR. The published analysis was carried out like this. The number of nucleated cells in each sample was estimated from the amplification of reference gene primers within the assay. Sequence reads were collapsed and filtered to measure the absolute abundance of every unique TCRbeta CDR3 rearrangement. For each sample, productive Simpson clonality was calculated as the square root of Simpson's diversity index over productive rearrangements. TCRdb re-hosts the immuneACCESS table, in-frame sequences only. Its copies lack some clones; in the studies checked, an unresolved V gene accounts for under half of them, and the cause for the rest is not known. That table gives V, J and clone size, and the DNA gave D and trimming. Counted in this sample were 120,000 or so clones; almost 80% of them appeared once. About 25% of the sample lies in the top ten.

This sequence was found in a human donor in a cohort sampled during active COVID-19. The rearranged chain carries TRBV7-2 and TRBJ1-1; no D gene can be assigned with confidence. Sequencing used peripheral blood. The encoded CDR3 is CASSLKQYTEAFF. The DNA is TGTGCCAGCAGCTTAAAACAGTACACTGAAGCTTTCTTT. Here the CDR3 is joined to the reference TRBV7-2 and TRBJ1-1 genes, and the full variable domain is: GAGVSQSPSNKVTEKGKDVELRCDPISGHTALYWYRQSLGQGLEFLIYFQGNSAPDKSGLPSDRFSAERTGGSVSTLTIQRTQQEDSAVYLCASSLKQYTEAFFGQGTRLTVV.